A single sample is the source of the 15 T cell receptor beta chains below, sequenced in a study of CD8 T cells in Susac syndrome. RNA amounts of roughly 0.5 to 1 ug underwent reverse transcription with random hexamers. TCRdb redid the calling of the immunoSEQ multiplex PCR reads with MiXCR, one entry per CDR3 protein. The data hold about 180,000 distinct CDR3 sequences, with over 90% observed a single time. Sequenced sample: CD4+ T cells from PBMCs. These receptors originate from a human donor with Susac syndrome.

This clonotype was observed a single time. The chain links TRBV7-2 to TRBJ2-4; 8 positions match TRBD2. Germline V gene lookup returns CDR1 SGHTA and CDR2 FQGNSA. V was clipped by 4 bases and J by 6 bases; unmatched bases: 2. The CDR3 contains 13 residues. The CDR3 reads CASSSGGRNIQYF. The CDR3 DNA follows: TGTGCCAGCAGCTCGGGGGGGCGAAACATTCAGTACTTC.

This chain connects TRBV28 to TRBJ2-1, with D perhaps being TRBD1 or TRBD2 (6 bases each). V dropped 3 bases and J dropped 1 base, with 13 bases sitting between them. The germline V gene has CDR1 MDHEN and CDR2 SYDVKM. This CDR3 has 16 amino acids. The CDR3 sequence is CASSLGGVSSYNEQFF. CDR3 bases: TGTGCCAGCAGTTTGGGGGGCGTTTCGTCCTACAATGAGCAGTTCTTC.

The chain is built from TRBV5-1 and TRBJ1-1; TRBD1 is a possible D gene (5 bases). Trimming stripped 0 bases from V and 8 bases from J, with 11 bases between. The germline V gene has CDR1 SGHRS and CDR2 YFSETQ. The CDR3 loop spans 13 amino acids. The CDR3 is CASSLEGVAEAFF. The CDR3 DNA sequence: TGCGCCAGCAGCTTGGAAGGGGTGGCGGAAGCTTTCTTT.

The chain is built from TRBV4-2 and TRBJ2-5; 7 bases fit TRBD1. Germline V gene sequence: CDR1 LGHNA, CDR2 YNFKEQ. The CDR3 consists of 14 residues. The V gene end was trimmed by 0 bases and the J gene end by 7 bases; junction bases not matched to a gene: 5. CDR3 sequence (DNA): TGTGCCAGCAGCCAAGAGGGGGCAGGGGGGACCCAGTACTTC. It codes for CASSQEGAGGTQYF.

The chain recombines TRBV29-1 with TRBJ2-1, with a possible D match to TRBD1 (7 bases). The CDR3 has 13 amino acids. Between the trimmed V and J ends, which lost 1 base and 9 bases, there was a span of 13 bases. The V gene's germline CDR1 is SQVTM and CDR2 ANQGSEA. For the CDR3, the DNA is TGCAGCGTTGAAGTGGGGACAGCGGGTGAGCAGTTCTTC. This sequence encodes CSVEVGTAGEQFF.

The chain links TRBV30 to TRBJ2-3, with D possibly being TRBD1 or TRBD2 (6 bases each). V lost 0 bases, J lost 4 bases, and 11 bases lay in between. CDR3 length: 14 amino acids. CDR1 is GTSNPN, CDR2 SVGIG, per germline (reference sequence). The DNA for the CDR3 is TGTGCCTGGAGTGTAGGGGGGTTATCAGATACGCAGTATTTT. This codes for CAWSVGGLSDTQYF.

Only one count was recorded for this clonotype. V and J are TRBV30 and TRBJ2-7; D gene uncertain. Germline values: CDR1 GTSNPN, CDR2 SVGIG (reference sequence). Deletions cut 4 bases from V and 5 bases from J, with 9 bases between. The CDR3 loop spans 11 amino acids. CDR3 sequence (DNA): TGTGCCTGGAATCTCGGCGACGAGCAGTACTTC. The encoded protein is CAWNLGDEQYF.

The rearrangement uses TRBV3-1 and TRBJ1-6; possibly TRBD1 for D (6 bases). V lost 2 bases to trimming and J lost 10 bases, with 12 bases between them. Germline CDR1 is LGHDT and CDR2 is YNNKEL (reference sequence). The CDR3 is 14 residues long. The CDR3 protein is CASSQTHRESPLHF. CDR3 coding DNA: TGTGCCAGCAGCCAAACACACAGGGAGTCACCCCTCCACTTT.

The genes are TRBV30 and TRBJ1-1, with D unresolved. Deletions cut 4 bases from V and 3 bases from J, with 9 bases between. The CDR3 is 12 residues long. Germline V gives CDR1 GTSNPN, CDR2 SVGIG (reference sequence). The CDR3 nucleotides read TGTGCCTGGACCGGCGGGTACACTGAAGCTTTCTTT. It is translated as CAWTGGYTEAFF.

This clonotype was picked up one time. The rearrangement joins TRBV11-2 to TRBJ2-5; 8 positions match TRBD2. V lost 0 bases and J lost 1; bases outside the gene matches: 4. The germline CDR1 and CDR2 sequences are SGHAT and FQNNGV. This CDR3 comprises 16 residues. The CDR3 here is CASSLEGGRRQETQYF. CDR3 sequence (DNA): TGTGCCAGCAGCTTAGAGGGCGGGAGGCGCCAAGAGACCCAGTACTTC. Complete variable domain (other parts from reference TRBV11-2 and TRBJ2-5): EAGVAQSPRYKIIEKRQSVAFWCNPISGHATLYWYQQILGQGPKLLIQFQNNGVVDDSQLPKDRFSAERLKGVDSTLKIQPAKLEDSAVYLCASSLEGGRRQETQYFGPGTRLLVL.

In DNA form, the CDR3 reads TGTGCCAGCACCCCCAGTTTAATGGAGGAGACCCAGTACTTC. It is translated as CASTPSLMEETQYF. V usage is TRBV9 and J usage is TRBJ2-5; unclear D gene. Between the trimmed V and J ends, which lost 6 bases and 5 bases, there was a span of 17 bases. Per germline, CDR1 SGDLS and CDR2 YYNGEE. This CDR3 has 14 residues.

The chain carries TRBV25-1 and TRBJ1-1; 7 bases fit TRBD1. Trimming removed 6 bases from V and 5 bases from J; junction bases left unmatched: 9. The germline V gene encodes CDR1 MGHDK and CDR2 SYGVNS. This CDR3 spans 14 amino acids. DNA of the CDR3: TGTGCCAGCAGATCGACAGGGAAAGGGACTGAAGCTTTCTTT. Translated, it gives CASRSTGKGTEAFF. Supplemented by reference TRBV25-1 and TRBJ1-1, the full variable domain reads EADIYQTPRYLVIGTGKKITLECSQTMGHDKMYWYQQDPGMELHLIHYSYGVNSTEKGDLSSESTVSRIRTEHFPLTLESARPSHTSQYLCASRSTGKGTEAFFGQGTRLTVV.

The chain combines TRBV30 with TRBJ2-7; no reliable D call. Trimming removed 4 bases from V and 4 bases from J, with 11 bases in between. This CDR3 is built from 12 residues. Germline-derived CDR1 and CDR2 are GTSNPN and SVGIG (reference sequence). CDR3 sequence (DNA): TGTGCCTGGACAACGCGAGAGTACGAGCAGTACTTC. It codes for CAWTTREYEQYF.

This chain uses TRBV28 with TRBJ1-5; D remains unclear. V was shortened by 3 bases and J by 5 bases, with 5 bases between the two germline ends. Germline CDR1 is MDHEN and CDR2 is SYDVKM. CDR3 length: 12 amino acids. For the CDR3, the DNA is TGTGCCAGCAGTTTGCCGGATCAGCCCCAGCATTTT. This translates into CASSLPDQPQHF.

The chain couples TRBV7-9 to TRBJ1-1, with unresolved D. Trimming stripped 11 bases from V and 1 base from J, with 14 bases between. The germline V gene encodes CDR1 SEHNR and CDR2 FQNEAQ (reference sequence). The CDR3 loop spans 13 amino acids. CDR3 amino acids: CAAHRAGNTEAFF. CDR3 nucleotide sequence: TGTGCCGCCCATAGAGCGGGGAACACTGAAGCTTTCTTT.